The 30 T cell receptor beta chains below come from one sample, sequenced in a study of cytomegalovirus exposure and HLA in healthy donors. The method was immunoSEQ multiplex PCR; TCRdb's version includes in-frame clones alone and lacks a portion of them. Of 150,000 or so clones in the sample, around nine tenths were seen once. The sample taken for sequencing was PBMCs. The receptors were sampled from a woman aged 25 to 39 in good health and CMV-seronegative.

V and J are TRBV4-1 and TRBJ2-7, with D possibly matching TRBD2 (6 bases). Germline V gene data show CDR1 as MGHRA and CDR2 as YSYEKL. The CDR3 is made up of 11 amino acids. Trimming took 6 bases from V and 6 from J, leaving 9 bases between them. CDR3 nucleotide sequence: TGCGCCAGCAGGGAGGGCGCCGAGCAGTACTTC. As protein: CASREGAEQYF.

The chain employs TRBV4-3 and TRBJ1-5, with 8 bases that match TRBD1. V lost 3 bases and J lost 2; bases outside the gene matches: 3. The CDR3 has 15 residues. CDR1 LGHNA and CDR2 YSLEER come from the germline V gene. For the CDR3, the DNA is TGCGCCAGCAGCCATCAACAGGGGGGCAATCAGCCCCAGCATTTT. This translates into CASSHQQGGNQPQHF.

The rearrangement links TRBV2 to TRBJ1-1, with D tentatively TRBD1 (5 bases). CDR3 length: 13 amino acids. Trimming left V 4 bases short and J 6 bases short, with 12 bases between. The V gene's germline CDR1 is SNHLY and CDR2 FYNNEI. CDR3 amino acids: CASSAGGGPEAFF. The DNA for the CDR3 is TGTGCCAGCAGTGCCGGGGGAGGGCCTGAAGCTTTCTTT.

The sample holds one count of this clone. The V call is TRBV4-1, the J call TRBJ1-3, with TRBD1 matching 11 bases. CDR1 MGHRA and CDR2 YSYEKL come from the germline V gene. The CDR3 contains 15 residues. J was trimmed by 4 bases and V by 6 bases; bases with no gene match: 5. The CDR3 DNA reads TGCGCCAGCAGGCGGACAGGGGGCAAAGGAAACACCATATATTTT. Translation gives CASRRTGGKGNTIYF.

This chain joins TRBV5-4 and TRBJ2-7; 11 bases fit TRBD1. The CDR3 is 14 residues long. In germline, CDR1 is SGHNT, CDR2 YYREEE (reference sequence). V shed 3 bases, J shed 3 bases, and the junction held 2 bases outside the gene matches. The CDR3, as DNA: TGTGCCAGCAGCTCCGGGACAGGGGGCTACGAGCAGTACTTC. Translating gives CASSSGTGGYEQYF.

The V and J genes are TRBV2 and TRBJ1-5, with D possibly TRBD1 on 6 matching bases. The CDR3 totals 14 residues. CDR1 and CDR2 from the germline V gene are SNHLY and FYNNEI. Trimming cost V 6 bases and J 2 bases, with 11 bases left between them. The CDR3: CASRSGERNQPQHF. The CDR3 DNA is TGTGCCAGCAGATCAGGGGAGCGCAATCAGCCCCAGCATTTT.

The rearrangement uses TRBV2 and TRBJ1-2; TRBD1 is a possible D gene (5 bases). CDR1 is SNHLY and CDR2 is FYNNEI in the germline V gene. Trimming removed 6 bases at V and 6 bases at J, with 14 bases between. The CDR3 sequence is 13 residues long. CDR3 region: CASSERQSHGYTF. CDR3 coding DNA: TGTGCCAGCAGCGAACGACAGAGTCATGGCTACACCTTC.

This rearrangement joins TRBV6-5 to TRBJ1-1; 9 bases map to TRBD1. V lost 7 bases and J lost 4; bases outside the gene matches: 10. CDR1 MNHEY and CDR2 SVGAGI come from the germline V gene. This CDR3 has 15 amino acids. The CDR3 DNA is TGTGCCAGCACCCTAGGGACAGGGTCGGTCACTGAAGCTTTCTTT. As protein: CASTLGTGSVTEAFF.

This clone was seen more than once but under ten times. This CDR3 reads CASSEFQGNEQYF. The CDR3 DNA sequence: TGTGCCAGCAGTGAATTTCAGGGCAACGAGCAGTACTTC. The rearrangement links TRBV2 to TRBJ2-7, with D possibly being TRBD1 (5 bases). The CDR3 extends over 13 amino acids. Deletions cut 2 bases from V and 5 bases from J, with 10 bases between. CDR1 is SNHLY, CDR2 FYNNEI, per germline.

The V gene is TRBV5-6, the J gene TRBJ2-1; 9 nucleotides agree with TRBD2. Germline CDR1 and CDR2: SGHDT and YYEEEE. V lost 7 bases and J lost 3; bases outside the gene matches: 5. The CDR3 runs 14 residues. The CDR3 nucleotides are TGTGCCAGCTATCGACTAGCGGTCTACAATGAGCAGTTCTTC. Protein sequence: CASYRLAVYNEQFF.

V gene TRBV4-3 combines with J gene TRBJ1-2; D remains ambiguous. Per the germline V gene, CDR1 is LGHNA and CDR2 is YSLEER. V was trimmed by 0 bases and J by 5 bases, leaving 13 bases between them. The CDR3 length is 15 residues. CDR3 DNA: TGCGCCAGCAGCCAAGATTTAAGAGGGATATATGGCTACACCTTC. Its protein is CASSQDLRGIYGYTF.

The chain links TRBV6-1 to TRBJ1-2; 9 nucleotides agree with TRBD1. V lost 6 bases, J lost 2 bases, and 4 bases stayed unmatched. This CDR3 has 14 residues. Germline lookup yields CDR1 MNHNS and CDR2 SASEGT. The CDR3 reads CASSPTGGNYGYTF. The CDR3 DNA reads TGTGCCAGCAGCCCGACAGGGGGGAACTATGGCTACACCTTC.

The chain has TRBV5-4 and TRBJ2-7; 7 bases are a match to TRBD1. This CDR3 comprises 13 residues. The germline gives CDR1 SGHNT, CDR2 YYREEE (reference sequence). J was trimmed by 2 bases and V by 5 bases; bases with no gene match: 4. CDR3 coding DNA: TGTGCCAGCAGTTACGGGACAGCCTACGAGCAGTACTTC. It encodes CASSYGTAYEQYF.

The J gene is TRBJ2-2, the V gene TRBV7-9, with 10 bases that match TRBD1. The germline CDR1 and CDR2 sequences are SEHNR and FQNEAQ (reference sequence). The CDR3 totals 17 residues. Losses at the gene ends were 5 bases for V and 4 bases for J; bases not matched to a gene: 10. The CDR3 region has the DNA TGTGCCAGCAGCCGAAGACCCCGGGACAGGGGCACCGGGGAGCTGTTTTTT. This gives the protein CASSRRPRDRGTGELFF.

J is TRBJ1-5 and V is TRBV25-1, with D maybe TRBD1 (6 bases). The CDR3 covers 16 residues. Germline V lookup: CDR1 MGHDK, CDR2 SYGVNS. The V and J ends lost 2 bases and 3 bases respectively, with 14 bases between them. The chain's CDR3 is CASSEGGRALNQPQHF. The CDR3 DNA sequence: TGTGCCAGCAGTGAAGGGGGCAGGGCCCTCAATCAGCCCCAGCATTTT.

V gene TRBV4-2 combines with J gene TRBJ2-1; TRBD1 aligns across 11 bases. V lost 2 bases and J lost 6; bases outside the gene matches: 6. The CDR3 has 16 residues. Germline CDR1 is LGHNA and CDR2 is YNFKEQ. CDR3 region: CASSQLPGTGGNEQFF. The DNA of the CDR3 is TGTGCCAGCAGCCAACTACCCGGGACAGGGGGCAATGAGCAGTTCTTC.

The rearrangement uses TRBV4-3 and TRBJ2-7; perhaps TRBD1 as D (6 bases). Germline V gene sequence: CDR1 LGHNA, CDR2 YSLEER. The V and J ends lost 0 bases and 0 bases respectively, with 15 bases between them. There are 17 residues in the CDR3. The CDR3: CASSQDQIGGSSYEQYF. The CDR3 coding sequence is TGCGCCAGCAGCCAAGATCAGATAGGGGGTAGCTCCTACGAGCAGTACTTC.

As concerns this clone: In the same sample, other DNA sequences code for this CDR3. The J gene is TRBJ2-3, the V gene TRBV5-1, with TRBD1 matching over 7 bases. Germline V gene lookup returns CDR1 SGHRS and CDR2 YFSETQ. CDR3 size: 13 residues. Trimming took 5 bases from V and 3 from J; bases not matched to a gene: 3. CDR3 bases: TGCGCCAGCAGTTCAGGGGGTACAGATACGCAGTATTTT. Translating gives CASSSGGTDTQYF.

The chain uses TRBV2 and TRBJ2-2; 9 bases agree with TRBD1. CDR1 is SNHLY, CDR2 FYNNEI, per germline. This CDR3 region has 15 residues. J gave up 6 bases and V 7 bases, and 9 bases lay outside the gene matches. CDR3 nucleotides: TGTGCCAGCAATCAACCACAGGGGGCGGCCGGGGAGCTGTTTTTT. The encoded protein is CASNQPQGAAGELFF.

The rearrangement links TRBV2 to TRBJ2-3; maybe TRBD1 (5 bases). The CDR3 sequence is 14 residues long. V was shortened by 8 bases and J by 2 bases, with 14 bases between the two germline ends. Germline assignment: CDR1 SNHLY and CDR2 FYNNEI. This chain's CDR3 is CASGARVLTDTQYF. DNA for the CDR3: TGTGCCAGCGGGGCACGCGTCCTCACAGATACGCAGTATTTT.

The chain uses TRBV4-1 and TRBJ2-1; tentatively, D is TRBD1 (6 bases). V shed 3 bases and J shed 4 bases, with 10 bases lying between them. Germline lookup yields CDR1 MGHRA and CDR2 YSYEKL. The CDR3 is made up of 14 amino acids. The CDR3 protein is CASSHPQGYNEQFF. The CDR3 DNA sequence: TGCGCCAGCAGCCATCCCCAGGGGTACAATGAGCAGTTCTTC.

The chain uses TRBV5-4 and TRBJ1-1, with D perhaps TRBD1 (6 bases). CDR3 size: 14 residues. Germline V CDR1 and CDR2: SGHNT, YYREEE (reference sequence). The germline V and J ends were trimmed by 5 bases and 5 bases, with 16 bases remaining between them. The CDR3 DNA sequence: TGTGCCAGCAGGTCCACAGGGCGGGAGACTGAAGCTTTCTTT. Its translation is CASRSTGRETEAFF.

The V and J genes are TRBV6-5 and TRBJ2-7; D might be TRBD1 (6 bases). In germline, CDR1 is MNHEY, CDR2 SVGAGI. CDR3 length: 14 residues. Between the trimmed V and J ends, which lost 5 bases and 2 bases, there was a span of 13 bases. The CDR3 spells CASSTGTQTYEQYF. The CDR3 DNA sequence: TGTGCCAGCAGTACCGGGACACAGACCTACGAGCAGTACTTC.

The chain joins TRBV6-1 to TRBJ2-7; TRBD2 matches 7 bases. The germline gives CDR1 MNHNS, CDR2 SASEGT. The CDR3 is 12 amino acids. V shed 10 bases and J 2 bases; nucleotides not matched to a gene: 5. CDR3: CATLAETYEQYF. The CDR3 DNA reads TGTGCCACCCTAGCGGAGACCTACGAGCAGTACTTC.

CDR3 amino acids: CSVQGNDEQYF. The CDR3 DNA follows: TGCAGCGTTCAGGGGAACGACGAGCAGTACTTC. This chain joins TRBV29-1 and TRBJ2-7; tentatively, D is TRBD1 (6 bases). V was cut by 5 bases and J by 5 bases, with 10 bases left in between. The CDR3 sequence is 11 residues long. Germline CDR1 SQVTM, CDR2 ANQGSEA.

This chain joins TRBV27 and TRBJ2-2; weak D call: TRBD1 (6 bases). V shed 3 bases and J shed 6 bases, with 11 bases lying between them. Germline loops: CDR1 MNHEY, CDR2 SMNVEV (reference sequence). The CDR3 contains 14 residues. The CDR3 loop is CASSFQGLAGELFF. Written as DNA, the CDR3 is TGTGCCAGCAGTTTCCAGGGGCTCGCCGGGGAGCTGTTTTTT.

V gene TRBV30 combines with J gene TRBJ1-6; possible D gene TRBD1, 6 bases. The CDR3 runs to 18 residues. Trimming left V 0 bases short and J 5 bases short, with 20 bases between. Germline CDR1 GTSNPN, CDR2 SVGIG (reference sequence). Written as DNA, the CDR3 is TGTGCCTGGAGTGTATACTTGGACAGTCCCCGAAATAATTCACCCCTCCACTTT. Translation: CAWSVYLDSPRNNSPLHF.

The J gene is TRBJ2-3, the V gene TRBV29-1, with D perhaps TRBD2 (7 bases). Germline V gene lookup returns CDR1 SQVTM and CDR2 ANQGSEA. CDR3 length: 16 amino acids. The germline V and J ends were trimmed by 0 bases and 1 base, with 14 bases remaining between them. The CDR3 nucleotides read TGCAGCGTTGAAGATGAGGGGGGGCCCCGCACAGATACGCAGTATTTT. This translates into CSVEDEGGPRTDTQYF.

The V and J genes are TRBV19 and TRBJ1-1; 10 bases are shared with TRBD1. CDR3 length: 17 amino acids. The V and J ends lost 1 base and 5 bases, in that order; junction bases with no gene match: 10. Germline V gene data show CDR1 as LNHDA and CDR2 as SQIVND (reference sequence). CDR3 amino acids: CASSIGLDRGLRTEAFF. For the CDR3, the DNA is TGTGCCAGTAGTATAGGGTTAGACAGGGGGCTGAGGACTGAAGCTTTCTTT. Using reference TRBV19 and TRBJ1-1 for the parts outside the CDR3, the full variable domain is DGGITQSPKYLFRKEGQNVTLSCEQNLNHDAMYWYRQDPGQGLRLIYYSQIVNDFQKGDIAEGYSVSREKKESFPLTVTSAQKNPTAFYLCASSIGLDRGLRTEAFFGQGTRLTVV.

This sequence joins TRBV5-1 and TRBJ1-4, with D possibly matching TRBD1 (5 bases). CDR1 and CDR2 from the germline V gene are SGHRS and YFSETQ. V was pared by 3 bases and J by 8 bases, with 23 bases between. CDR3 length: 17 residues. CDR3 protein: CASSSNGLGGGEEKLFF. CDR3 in DNA: TGCGCCAGCAGCTCCAACGGGCTGGGGGGAGGAGAGGAAAAACTGTTTTTT. The variable domain in full, completed from reference TRBV5-1 and TRBJ1-4, reads KAGVTQTPRYLIKTRGQQVTLSCSPISGHRSVSWYQQTPGQGLQFLFEYFSETQRNKGNFPGRFSGRQFSNSRSEMNVSTLELGDSALYLCASSSNGLGGGEEKLFFGSGTQLSVL.